Listed below are T cell receptor beta chains from one sample, sequenced in a study of blood T cell repertoires in COVID-19. Repertoires were generated with immunoSEQ multiplex PCR, while TCRdb's copy carries only in-frame clones and drops some. The table shows more than 65,000 clones, with more than 75% occurring only once. The specimen sequenced was peripheral blood. These receptors all stem from a human donor in a cohort sampled during active COVID-19. Each CDR3 is given with its conserved first and last residue. A D gene is named only where the DNA matches it firmly. The size of a clone is reported for some rows only, either as once, few or many, or as a class for expanded clones.

J gene | clone size | V gene | D gene | CDR3 protein | CDR3 DNA
TRBJ2-1 | NA | TRBV11-2 | NA | CASSFRLAGEQFF | TGTGCCAGCAGCTTTAGGCTAGCTGGTGAGCAGTTCTTC
TRBJ1-6 | NA | TRBV4-3 | TRBD1 | CASSPGQDNSPLHF | TGCGCCAGCAGCCCGGGACAGGATAATTCACCCCTCCACTTT
TRBJ1-3 | NA | TRBV30 | NA | CACQIDRTGNTIYF | TGTGCCTGCCAAATCGACAGAACTGGAAACACCATATATTTT
TRBJ1-5 | NA | TRBV7-2 | TRBD1 | CASRLTGGNQPQHF | TGTGCCAGCAGGTTGACAGGGGGCAATCAGCCCCAGCATTTT
TRBJ2-7 | NA | TRBV3-1/TRBV3-2 | NA | CASSTSPRGRGEQYF | TGTGCCAGCAGTACAAGCCCTCGGGGGCGGGGGGAGCAGTACTTC
TRBJ2-7 | NA | TRBV2 | NA | CASSETPYEQYF | TGTGCCAGCAGCGAGACTCCCTACGAGCAGTACTTC
TRBJ1-1 | NA | TRBV19 | NA | CASSAGGSMNTEAFF | TGTGCCAGTAGTGCCGGGGGATCCATGAACACTGAAGCTTTCTTT
TRBJ2-3 | few | TRBV9 | NA | CASSVVATDTQYF | TGTGCCAGCAGCGTAGTGGCTACAGATACGCAGTATTTT
TRBJ1-5 | NA | TRBV20-1 | NA | CSAPQGQPQHF | TGCAGTGCTCCACAGGGACAGCCCCAGCATTTT
TRBJ1-5 | NA | TRBV18 | TRBD1 | CASSPGQEKQPQHF | TGTGCCAGCTCACCGGGACAGGAAAAACAGCCCCAGCATTTT
TRBJ1-1 | NA | TRBV19 | NA | CASRGTAYTEAFF | TGTGCCAGTAGGGGGACTGCCTACACTGAAGCTTTCTTT
TRBJ2-7 | NA | TRBV5-1 | NA | CASSLERRLEQYF | TGCGCCAGCAGCTTGGAGAGGCGGTTGGAGCAGTACTTC
TRBJ1-3 | NA | TRBV2 | NA | CASSESRTDSGNTIYF | TGTGCCAGCAGCGAATCGCGGACAGACTCTGGAAACACCATATATTTT
TRBJ1-2 | NA | TRBV27 | NA | CASSSTDSYGYTF | TGTGCCAGCAGTTCAACCGACAGCTATGGCTACACCTTC
TRBJ2-5 | few | TRBV5-1 | TRBD1 | CASSRDRQIETQYF | TGCGCCAGCAGCAGGGACAGGCAGATAGAGACCCAGTACTTC